This T cell receptor (beta chain) stems from a study of OX40 agonist ivuxolimab in advanced cancers. Across the whole study: Head and neck, renal cell, melanoma or hepatocellular carcinoma were the cancers that dose-escalation patients had.

Germline V lookup: CDR1 SGDLS, CDR2 YYNGEE. V was pared by 3 bases and J by 12 bases, with 16 bases between. This CDR3 comprises 13 residues. Collection of blood occurred at baseline, at cycle 4 day 1, and at cycle 7 day 1. Study conclusions and caveats: It was not determined which antigens were specifically recognized by the peripheral T cells that had undergone clonal expansion.

TCRdb keeps only in-frame clones here, not all; method: immunoSEQ multiplex PCR. The sample lists about 68,000 clones; around nine tenths were seen once. With respect to this clone: Its specificity is not known.

The chain uses TRBV9 and TRBJ2-1, with D tentatively TRBD2 (6 bases). Material: CD4+ or CD8+ T cells sorted from blood, obtained in a trial of the OX40 agonist ivuxolimab. The clonotype originates from an adult with an advanced solid tumor such as melanoma, head and neck, liver or kidney cancer. CDR3: CASSAFPGGLQFF. The CDR3 DNA reads as TGTGCCAGCAGCGCATTTCCCGGAGGGCTGCAGTTCTTC.